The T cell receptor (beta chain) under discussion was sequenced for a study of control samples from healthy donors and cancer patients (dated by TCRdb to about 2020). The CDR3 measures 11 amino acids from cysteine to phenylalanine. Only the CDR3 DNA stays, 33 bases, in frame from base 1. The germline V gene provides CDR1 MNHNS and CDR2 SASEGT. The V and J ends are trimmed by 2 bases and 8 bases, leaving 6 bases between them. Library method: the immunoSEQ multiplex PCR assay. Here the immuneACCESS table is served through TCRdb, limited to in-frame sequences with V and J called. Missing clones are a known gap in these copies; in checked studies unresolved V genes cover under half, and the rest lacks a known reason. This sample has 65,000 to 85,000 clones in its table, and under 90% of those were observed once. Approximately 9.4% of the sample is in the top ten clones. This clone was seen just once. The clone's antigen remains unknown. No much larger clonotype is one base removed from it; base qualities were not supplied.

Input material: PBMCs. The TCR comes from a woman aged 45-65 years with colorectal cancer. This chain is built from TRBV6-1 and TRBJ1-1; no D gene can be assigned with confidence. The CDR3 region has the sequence CASSEYREAFF. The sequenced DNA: TGTGCCAGCAGTGAATACAGAGAAGCTTTCTTT.